The 32 T cell receptor beta chains listed next were all sequenced from one sample in a study of cytotoxic CD8 clonotypes in ibrutinib-treated CLL. Libraries were prepared by immunoSEQ multiplex PCR; TCRdb keeps only in-frame clonotypes and omits some of them. The data hold more than 30,000 clones, with about 70% observed a single time. The sequenced sample was PBMCs, obtained before ibrutinib treatment. Receptors were obtained from a human donor with chronic lymphocytic leukemia.

The chain couples TRBV2 to TRBJ2-2; 9 bases match TRBD1. V trimming: 5 bases; J trimming: 4 bases; junction bases outside the gene matches: 11. The CDR3 consists of 17 residues. The germline gives CDR1 SNHLY, CDR2 FYNNEI. CDR3 region: CASSNAGTGYTTGELFF. For the CDR3, the DNA is TGTGCCAGCAGTAATGCCGGGACAGGGTATACCACCGGGGAGCTGTTTTTT.

The CDR3 is CASSAQYGYTF. CDR3 in DNA: TGTGCCAGCAGTGCCCAGTATGGCTACACCTTC. The V call is TRBV7-9, the J call TRBJ1-2, with D unresolved. Trimming pared 6 bases from V and 5 bases from J, leaving 7 bases between. This CDR3 spans 11 amino acids. Germline assignment: CDR1 SEHNR and CDR2 FQNEAQ (reference sequence).

V gene TRBV16 combines with J gene TRBJ1-1; D unclear. Trimming shortened V by 1 base and J by 4 bases, and 10 bases separated the two germline ends. The CDR3 length is 14 residues. Per the germline V gene, CDR1 is KGHSY and CDR2 is FQNENV. The CDR3, as DNA: TGTGCCAGCAGCCAATGGTTTCCGGGCACTGAAGCTTTCTTT. Translating it yields CASSQWFPGTEAFF.

The chain couples TRBV7-3 to TRBJ2-3, with D hard to call. V was clipped by 8 bases and J by 1 base, with 10 bases between them. This CDR3 spans 13 amino acids. Germline loops: CDR1 SGHTA, CDR2 FQGTGA. The CDR3 coding sequence is TGTGCCAGCGGAAAAATTCGCACAGATACGCAGTATTTT. Protein product: CASGKIRTDTQYF. The full variable domain, completed using reference TRBV7-3 and TRBJ2-3, is GAGVSQTPSNKVTEKGKYVELRCDPISGHTALYWYRQSLGQGPEFLIYFQGTGAADDSGLPNDRFFAVRPEGSVSTLKIQRTERGDSAVYLCASGKIRTDTQYFGPGTRLTVL.

This chain connects TRBV10-3 to TRBJ1-2, with 8 bases matching TRBD1. Germline CDR1 and CDR2: ENHRY and SYGVKD. Trimming cost V 3 bases and J 6 bases; bases outside gene matches: 3. The CDR3 spans 13 residues. The CDR3 is CAISDRGLDGYTF. DNA of the CDR3: TGTGCCATCAGTGACAGGGGGCTAGATGGCTACACCTTC.

The table lists this clone with a few counts. The CDR3 DNA reads as TGCGCCAGCAGCATAGGACAGGTGGGGACCCAAGAGACCCAGTACTTC. Residues: CASSIGQVGTQETQYF. The chain combines TRBV5-1 with TRBJ2-5; 7 nucleotides match TRBD1. The CDR3 runs to 16 residues. The ends lost 4 bases at V and 1 base at J; junction bases unmatched: 10. Per germline, CDR1 SGHRS and CDR2 YFSETQ.

The V call is TRBV28, the J call TRBJ1-1, with D maybe TRBD1 (6 bases). V gave up 4 bases and J gave up 2 bases, with 20 bases separating them. This CDR3 spans 17 amino acids. Germline V gives CDR1 MDHEN, CDR2 SYDVKM. CDR3 DNA: TGTGCCAGCAGTTCGACAGGCCCGGGAAGGGCTAACACTGAAGCTTTCTTT. Translated: CASSSTGPGRANTEAFF.

The chain links TRBV9 to TRBJ2-7; tentative D call: TRBD2 (6 bases). The germline V gene encodes CDR1 SGDLS and CDR2 YYNGEE. V lost 4 bases, J lost 3 bases, and 14 bases lay in between. This CDR3 region has 14 residues. The CDR3 nucleotides are TGTGCCAGCAGCCCCTGGACTACAAACTACGAGCAGTACTTC. Translation gives CASSPWTTNYEQYF.

CDR3 in amino acids: CASSPGTGVLYGYTF. In DNA form, the CDR3 reads TGTGCCAGCAGTCCCGGGACAGGGGTCCTCTATGGCTACACCTTC. The V gene is TRBV5-6, the J gene TRBJ1-2, with TRBD1 identical over 10 bases. The CDR3 has 15 amino acids. With 5 bases clipped from V and 4 bases from J, the junction kept 8 bases outside the gene matches. Germline V gene data show CDR1 as SGHDT and CDR2 as YYEEEE.

The CDR3 DNA follows: TGTGCCAGCAGCTTACAGGGGGGGACTGAAGCTTTCTTT. It yields the protein CASSLQGGTEAFF. The chain employs TRBV11-2 and TRBJ1-1; 7 bases align to TRBD1. Germline loops: CDR1 SGHAT, CDR2 FQNNGV. Germline trimming cut 2 bases from V and 5 bases from J; bases unmatched to any gene: 2. The CDR3 covers 13 residues. Filled out from reference TRBV11-2 and TRBJ1-1, the complete variable domain reads EAGVAQSPRYKIIEKRQSVAFWCNPISGHATLYWYQQILGQGPKLLIQFQNNGVVDDSQLPKDRFSAERLKGVDSTLKIQPAKLEDSAVYLCASSLQGGTEAFFGQGTRLTVV.

This clone has only one observation. The rearrangement links TRBV5-1 to TRBJ1-3; D unclear. This CDR3 has 15 amino acids. Germline V gene lookup returns CDR1 SGHRS and CDR2 YFSETQ. V lost 0 bases to trimming and J lost 0 bases, with 7 bases between them. CDR3 loop: CASSLDGLSGNTIYF. The CDR3 nucleotides read TGCGCCAGCAGCTTGGACGGACTCTCTGGAAACACCATATATTTT.

This clone was observed a few times. V gene TRBV4-1 combines with J gene TRBJ1-6; no reliable D call. This CDR3 comprises 16 residues. V was pared by 2 bases and J by 9 bases, with 17 bases between. Germline V gene data show CDR1 as MGHRA and CDR2 as YSYEKL. The CDR3 DNA is TGCGCCAGCAGCCAATCGGTAGGACGGATATTTTCACCCCTCCACTTT. It encodes CASSQSVGRIFSPLHF.

The rearrangement joins TRBV6-5 to TRBJ2-7, with TRBD1 matching 9 bases. This CDR3 comprises 14 residues. J was trimmed by 4 bases and V by 6 bases; bases with no gene match: 7. Looked up from germline, CDR1 is MNHEY and CDR2 is SVGAGI. The CDR3 region is CASRLPGQGYEQYF. Here the CDR3 DNA reads TGTGCCAGCAGACTCCCGGGACAGGGATACGAGCAGTACTTC.

There are many counts of this clone. V and J are TRBV5-1 and TRBJ2-5, with 12 bases fitting TRBD2. Per the germline V gene, CDR1 is SGHRS and CDR2 is YFSETQ. V was pared by 4 bases and J by 5 bases, with 6 bases of the junction left unmatched. CDR3 length: 15 residues. The CDR3 spells CASSPSGGAGETQYF. The CDR3 region has the DNA TGCGCCAGCAGCCCTAGCGGGGGGGCCGGTGAGACCCAGTACTTC.

The chain has TRBV4-1 and TRBJ1-5; 8 bases align to TRBD1. The length of the CDR3 is 14 residues. Germline CDR1 reads MGHRA; CDR2 reads YSYEKL. Trimming removed 2 bases from V and 6 bases from J; junction bases left unmatched: 3. As DNA, the CDR3 is TGCGCCAGCAGCCAACTGGACAGGGCTCAGCCCCAGCATTTT. Its protein product is CASSQLDRAQPQHF.

The CDR3 nucleotides are TGCGCCAGCAGCTTGGGGGCCTCAAGCGTTCAGCCCCAGCATTTT. It encodes CASSLGASSVQPQHF. This chain connects TRBV5-1 to TRBJ1-5, with D uncertain. The CDR3 spans 15 residues. Germline CDR1 SGHRS, CDR2 YFSETQ. Deletions cut 0 bases from V and 6 bases from J, with 13 bases between.

This chain joins TRBV28 and TRBJ2-7, with D possibly being TRBD1 or TRBD2 (5 bases each). V was clipped by 7 bases and J by 0 bases, with 13 bases between them. CDR3 length: 14 residues. Germline CDR1 and CDR2: MDHEN and SYDVKM. CDR3 region: CASTGTVSSYEQYF. In DNA form, the CDR3 reads TGTGCCAGCACCGGGACGGTGAGCTCCTACGAGCAGTACTTC.

The genes are TRBV28 and TRBJ2-3, with 7 bases lining up with TRBD1. From germline, CDR1 is MDHEN and CDR2 SYDVKM. This CDR3 spans 14 amino acids. V shed 6 bases, J shed 1 base, and the junction held 4 bases outside the gene matches. For the CDR3, the DNA is TGTGCCAGCAGCTACAGGGGCGGCACAGATACGCAGTATTTT. Translation: CASSYRGGTDTQYF.

This clone was detected only a few times. This chain uses TRBV13 with TRBJ1-1; D not certain. Trimming took off 5 bases at V and 5 bases at J, with 9 bases between the two ends. The CDR3 loop spans 12 amino acids. Per the germline V gene, CDR1 is PRHDT and CDR2 is FYEKMQ (reference sequence). The CDR3 bases are TGTGCCAGCAGCCCCCGCGAGACTGAAGCTTTCTTT. Translating it yields CASSPRETEAFF.

The rearrangement links TRBV29-1 to TRBJ2-3; 7 bases line up with TRBD2. Germline V gene sequence: CDR1 SQVTM, CDR2 ANQGSEA. The CDR3 spans 14 residues. V was clipped by 5 bases and J by 5 bases; unmatched bases: 10. The CDR3 reads CSVPTAGRIDTQYF. The CDR3 region has the DNA TGCAGCGTTCCGACAGCGGGAAGGATAGATACGCAGTATTTT.

J is TRBJ2-7 and V is TRBV27, with 11 bases fitting TRBD1. Germline V lookup: CDR1 MNHEY, CDR2 SMNVEV (reference sequence). The CDR3 sequence is 15 residues long. Trimming took 4 bases from V and 4 from J; bases not matched to a gene: 6. CDR3 DNA: TGTGCCAGCAGTTGGACAGGGGGCAATAGGTACGAGCAGTACTTC. This codes for CASSWTGGNRYEQYF.

This clone was counted only a few times. This chain links TRBV7-6 with TRBJ2-5; D is unresolved. Trimming stripped 2 bases from V and 5 bases from J, with 3 bases between. This CDR3 has 11 residues. Germline loops: CDR1 SGHVS, CDR2 FNYEAQ. As DNA, the CDR3 is TGTGCCAGCAGCTTATTGGAGACCCAGTACTTC. Its translation is CASSLLETQYF.

This sequence joins TRBV18 and TRBJ1-1; 10 positions agree with TRBD1. The J segment lost 5 bases and the V segment lost 3 bases, leaving 3 bases of the junction unmatched. This CDR3 has 14 residues. Per germline, CDR1 KGHSH and CDR2 LQKENI. This CDR3 is CASSPGQGVTEAFF. The CDR3 DNA sequence: TGTGCCAGCTCACCTGGACAGGGGGTGACTGAAGCTTTCTTT.

This clone has only a few counts. This chain's CDR3 is CASSPAVDQPQHF. The CDR3 nucleotides read TGTGCCAGCTCACCCGCGGTTGATCAGCCCCAGCATTTT. The chain recombines TRBV18 with TRBJ1-5; D unclear. With 3 bases removed from V and 5 bases from J, the gap between germline ends came to 8 bases. The CDR3 covers 13 residues. CDR1 and CDR2 (germline): KGHSH, LQKENI.

This chain connects TRBV5-5 to TRBJ1-2, with a weak D call TRBD1 (5 bases). Trimming cost V 1 base and J 6 bases, with 16 bases left between them. Germline values: CDR1 SGHKS, CDR2 YYEKEE (reference sequence). This CDR3 has 15 residues. This CDR3 reads CASSLTARSGDGYTF. The CDR3 region has the DNA TGTGCCAGCAGCTTGACTGCAAGGTCGGGGGATGGCTACACCTTC. Complete variable domain (other parts from reference TRBV5-5 and TRBJ1-2): DAGVTQSPTHLIKTRGQQVTLRCSPISGHKSVSWYQQVLGQGPQFIFQYYEKEERGRGNFPDRFSARQFPNYSSELNVNALLLGDSALYLCASSLTARSGDGYTFGSGTRLTVV.

This chain uses TRBV11-3 with TRBJ2-2; D is uncertain. Trimming removed 4 bases at V and 5 bases at J, with 8 bases between. Germline loops: CDR1 SGHNT, CDR2 YENEEA. The CDR3 loop spans 13 amino acids. The CDR3 protein is CASSWGQTGELFF. As DNA, the CDR3 is TGTGCCAGCAGCTGGGGTCAGACCGGGGAGCTGTTTTTT.

This clone has a count of ten or more. This sequence joins TRBV7-9 and TRBJ2-7; weak D call: TRBD2 (5 bases). The germline CDR1 and CDR2 sequences are SEHNR and FQNEAQ (reference sequence). CDR3 length: 14 residues. V dropped 1 base and J dropped 2 bases, with 9 bases sitting between them. DNA for the CDR3: TGTGCCAGCAGCTTAGGGTCCGGGACCTACGAGCAGTACTTC. It specifies CASSLGSGTYEQYF.

By proportion, this clone is large. This chain uses TRBV28 with TRBJ2-3; 7 positions agree with TRBD2. The CDR3 runs 17 residues. Germline V lookup: CDR1 MDHEN, CDR2 SYDVKM. Germline trimming cut 5 bases from V and 2 bases from J; bases unmatched to any gene: 13. CDR3 region: CASSLEFLADDTDTQYF. In DNA, the CDR3 is TGTGCCAGCAGTCTCGAGTTCCTAGCGGACGACACAGATACGCAGTATTTT.

The chain employs TRBV6-5 and TRBJ2-5, with TRBD1 matching over 10 bases. Germline V gives CDR1 MNHEY, CDR2 SVGAGI. After removal of 6 bases from V and 1 base from J, the junction contained 5 bases not matched to a gene. The CDR3 is 15 amino acids. This chain's CDR3 is CASRSGQGVQETQYF. In DNA, the CDR3 is TGTGCCAGCAGGAGCGGACAGGGGGTCCAAGAGACCCAGTACTTC.

CDR3 in DNA: TGCGCCAGCAGCCAAGATCTTTCGAAAATTCAGCCCCAGCATTTT. It yields the protein CASSQDLSKIQPQHF. The rearrangement uses TRBV4-3 and TRBJ1-5; D unresolved. Germline CDR1 is LGHNA and CDR2 is YSLEER. This CDR3 has 15 amino acids. V lost 0 bases to trimming and J lost 6 bases, with 12 bases between them.

The rearrangement joins TRBV4-2 to TRBJ1-4, with 8 positions matching TRBD1. CDR1 is LGHNA and CDR2 is YNFKEQ in the germline V gene. J was trimmed by 4 bases and V by 0 bases; bases with no gene match: 4. There are 16 residues in the CDR3. The chain's CDR3 is CASSQDRDRLNEKLFF. CDR3 DNA: TGTGCCAGCAGCCAAGATAGGGACAGGCTTAATGAAAAACTGTTTTTT.

This clone was recorded once. This rearrangement joins TRBV28 to TRBJ2-5; either TRBD1 or TRBD2 may supply D (5 bases each). The V end lost 3 bases, the J end lost 2 bases, and 19 bases lay between the germline ends. The CDR3 spans 17 residues. CDR1 and CDR2 (germline): MDHEN, SYDVKM. The CDR3 DNA reads as TGTGCCAGCAGTTTCCTGCTGGGAGACAGAGTTCAAGAGACCCAGTACTTC. Translation: CASSFLLGDRVQETQYF.